The clone carrying this T cell receptor beta chain was recorded at least ten times. Its antigen is unknown. These data belong to a study of identical twins. TCRdb itself ran the 5' RACE reads through MiXCR, one entry per CDR3 protein. The sample shows 400,000 to 550,000 distinct CDR3 sequences, over 11% of them seen only once. The CDR3 spans 15 residues. V lost 6 bases, J lost 6 bases, and 20 bases lay in between. Study observations and caveats: Out-of-frame alpha sequences shared by twins were enriched for low generation probability.

Another study also made use of these data, one on yellow fever vaccine responses in identical twins.

The V call is TRBV12-3 or TRBV12-4, the J call TRBJ1-2; possibly TRBD1 for D (5 bases). The clonotype originates from a woman between 18 and 29 years old in good health. Sequenced: CD4+ T cells sorted from blood. The CDR3: CASSFARAGSNGYTF. The DNA of the CDR3 is TGTGCCAGCAGCTTTGCCCGGGCAGGGAGTAATGGCTACACCTTC.